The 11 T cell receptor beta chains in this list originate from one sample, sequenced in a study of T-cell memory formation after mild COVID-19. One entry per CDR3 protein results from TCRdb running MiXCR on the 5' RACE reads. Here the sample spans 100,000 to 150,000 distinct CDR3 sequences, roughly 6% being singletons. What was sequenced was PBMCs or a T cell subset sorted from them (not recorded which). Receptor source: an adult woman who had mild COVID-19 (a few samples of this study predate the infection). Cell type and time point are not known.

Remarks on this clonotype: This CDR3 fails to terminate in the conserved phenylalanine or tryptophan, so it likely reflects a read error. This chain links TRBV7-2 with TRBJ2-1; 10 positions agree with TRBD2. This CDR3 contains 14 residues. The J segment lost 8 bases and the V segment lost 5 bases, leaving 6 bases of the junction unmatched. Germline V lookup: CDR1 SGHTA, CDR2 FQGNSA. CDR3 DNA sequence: TGTGCCAGCAGCCTGGGACTAGCGTCCGATGAGCAGTTCTTA. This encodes CASSLGLASDEQFL.

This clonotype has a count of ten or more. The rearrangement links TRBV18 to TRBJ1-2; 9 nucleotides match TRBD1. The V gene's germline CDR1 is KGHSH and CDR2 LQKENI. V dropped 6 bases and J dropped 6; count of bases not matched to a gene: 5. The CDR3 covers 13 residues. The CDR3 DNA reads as TGTGCCAGCTCGCCAGGACAGGGGCATGGCTACACCTTC. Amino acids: CASSPGQGHGYTF.

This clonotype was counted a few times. The CDR3 loop is CASSQDMGGTGELFF. CDR3 bases: TGTGCCAGCAGCCAAGATATGGGGGGGACCGGGGAGCTGTTTTTT. The V and J genes are TRBV3-1 and TRBJ2-2, with 7 bases lining up with TRBD2. There are 15 residues in the CDR3. V shed 0 bases, J shed 5 bases, and the junction held 3 bases outside the gene matches. Germline V gene lookup returns CDR1 LGHDT and CDR2 YNNKEL (reference sequence).

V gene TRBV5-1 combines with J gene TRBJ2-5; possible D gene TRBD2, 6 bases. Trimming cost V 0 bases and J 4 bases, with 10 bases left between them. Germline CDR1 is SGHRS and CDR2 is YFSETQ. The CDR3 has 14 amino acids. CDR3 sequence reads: CASSLGSSVETQYF. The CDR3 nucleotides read TGCGCCAGCAGCTTGGGGTCTAGCGTAGAGACCCAGTACTTC.

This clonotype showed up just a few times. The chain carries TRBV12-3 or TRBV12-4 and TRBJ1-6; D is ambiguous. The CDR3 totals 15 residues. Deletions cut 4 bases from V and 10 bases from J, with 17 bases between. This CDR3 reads CASSSPGLRESPLHF. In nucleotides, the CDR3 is TGTGCCAGCAGTTCACCGGGGTTGAGGGAATCACCCCTCCACTTT.

CDR3 in DNA: TGTGCCAGCAGCGTCCCGTACGGATCCTCCTATGGCTACACCTTC. It encodes CASSVPYGSSYGYTF. The gene calls are TRBV5-5 and TRBJ1-2; D gene ambiguous. Germline CDR1 is SGHKS and CDR2 is YYEKEE (reference sequence). This CDR3 is 15 amino acids long. V was clipped by 4 bases and J by 4 bases, with 17 bases between them.

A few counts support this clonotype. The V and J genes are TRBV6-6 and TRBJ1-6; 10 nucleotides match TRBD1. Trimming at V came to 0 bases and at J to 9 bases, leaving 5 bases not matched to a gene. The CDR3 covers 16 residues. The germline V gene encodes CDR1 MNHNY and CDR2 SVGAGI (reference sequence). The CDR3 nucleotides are TGTGCCAGCAGTTACTCAACGACAGGGGGCACTTCACCCCTCCACTTT. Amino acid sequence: CASSYSTTGGTSPLHF.

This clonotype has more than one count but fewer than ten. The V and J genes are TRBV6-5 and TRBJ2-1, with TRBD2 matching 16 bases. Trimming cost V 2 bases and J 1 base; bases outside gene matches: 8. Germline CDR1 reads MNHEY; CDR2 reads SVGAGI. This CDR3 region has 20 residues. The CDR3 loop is CASSYAVPGLAGGSYNEQFF. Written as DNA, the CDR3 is TGTGCCAGCAGTTACGCCGTCCCGGGACTAGCGGGAGGGTCCTACAATGAGCAGTTCTTC.

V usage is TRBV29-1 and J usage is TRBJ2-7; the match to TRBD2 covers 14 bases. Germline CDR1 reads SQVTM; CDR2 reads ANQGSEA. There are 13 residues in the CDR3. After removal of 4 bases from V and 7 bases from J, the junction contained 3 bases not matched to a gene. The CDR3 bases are TGCAGCGTTGGGGGACTAGCGGGAGAGGAGCAGTACTTC. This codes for CSVGGLAGEEQYF.

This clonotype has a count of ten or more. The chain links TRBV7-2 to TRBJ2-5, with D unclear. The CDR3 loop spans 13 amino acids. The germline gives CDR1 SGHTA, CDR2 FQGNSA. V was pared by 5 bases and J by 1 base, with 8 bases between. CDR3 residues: CASSAPVQETQYF. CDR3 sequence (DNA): TGTGCCAGCAGCGCGCCGGTCCAAGAGACCCAGTACTTC.

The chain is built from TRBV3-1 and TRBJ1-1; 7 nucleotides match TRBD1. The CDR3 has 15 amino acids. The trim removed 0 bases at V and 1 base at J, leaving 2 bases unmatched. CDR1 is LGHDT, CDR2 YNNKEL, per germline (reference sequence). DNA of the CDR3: TGTGCCAGCAGCCAAGAGACAGGGTGGAACACTGAAGCTTTCTTT. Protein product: CASSQETGWNTEAFF.